This T cell receptor (beta chain) was captured in a study of radiotherapy plus CTLA-4 blockade in lung cancer. General study points: In blood, after radiotherapy plus ipilimumab, tumor-derived TCR clones expanded.

To note about this clone: Its antigen is not known.

The table came from immunoSEQ multiplex PCR; TCRdb's copy has only in-frame clones and leaves some out. In the table there are about 98,000 clones, roughly four fifths of which are singletons. People whose metastatic non-small-cell lung cancer was chemo-refractory got focal radiation along with CTLA-4 blockade by ipilimumab. The germline CDR1 and CDR2 sequences are SEHNR and FQNEAQ (reference sequence). CDR3 length: 16 residues. The ends lost 4 bases at V and 5 bases at J; junction bases unmatched: 12. V usage is TRBV7-9 and J usage is TRBJ2-5, with 8 bases that match TRBD1. This specimen consisted of peripheral blood, obtained from a patient treated with radiotherapy plus ipilimumab. The TCR comes from a human donor with non-small cell lung cancer who had a partial response to radiotherapy plus ipilimumab. The CDR3 nucleotides read TGTGCCAGCAGCTCCCGGACAGGGTTTACAGGGGAGACCCAGTACTTC. It specifies CASSSRTGFTGETQYF.